This T cell receptor (beta chain) was recovered during a study of shared clonotypes between healthy human individuals. Study-wide results and limits: Around 5.4% of naive CD4 clonotypes were common to a few donors. As a rule, naive subsets had a larger estimated richness than memory subsets.

About this clone: Its target is not known.

CD45RA-negative memory and CD45RA+ naive subsets were split from the CD4+ cells. Germline V gene lookup returns CDR1 MNHEY and CDR2 SVGAGI. Deletions cut 0 bases from V and 14 bases from J, with 14 bases between. The CDR3 is 14 amino acids. Sequencing was performed with immunoSEQ multiplex PCR; in TCRdb, only in-frame clones are kept and a portion is missing. The sample has some 2,000,000 clones, roughly 95% seen once. Sequenced input: naive CD4+ T cells sorted from blood. Subset given: CD45RA+ positively selected. This sequence was found in a man between 18 and 35 years old in good health. V and J are TRBV6-5 and TRBJ1-6; unclear D gene. The chain's CDR3 is CASSYSITLQSLHF. CDR3 DNA sequence: TGTGCCAGCAGTTACTCGATTACACTTCAATCCCTCCACTTT.